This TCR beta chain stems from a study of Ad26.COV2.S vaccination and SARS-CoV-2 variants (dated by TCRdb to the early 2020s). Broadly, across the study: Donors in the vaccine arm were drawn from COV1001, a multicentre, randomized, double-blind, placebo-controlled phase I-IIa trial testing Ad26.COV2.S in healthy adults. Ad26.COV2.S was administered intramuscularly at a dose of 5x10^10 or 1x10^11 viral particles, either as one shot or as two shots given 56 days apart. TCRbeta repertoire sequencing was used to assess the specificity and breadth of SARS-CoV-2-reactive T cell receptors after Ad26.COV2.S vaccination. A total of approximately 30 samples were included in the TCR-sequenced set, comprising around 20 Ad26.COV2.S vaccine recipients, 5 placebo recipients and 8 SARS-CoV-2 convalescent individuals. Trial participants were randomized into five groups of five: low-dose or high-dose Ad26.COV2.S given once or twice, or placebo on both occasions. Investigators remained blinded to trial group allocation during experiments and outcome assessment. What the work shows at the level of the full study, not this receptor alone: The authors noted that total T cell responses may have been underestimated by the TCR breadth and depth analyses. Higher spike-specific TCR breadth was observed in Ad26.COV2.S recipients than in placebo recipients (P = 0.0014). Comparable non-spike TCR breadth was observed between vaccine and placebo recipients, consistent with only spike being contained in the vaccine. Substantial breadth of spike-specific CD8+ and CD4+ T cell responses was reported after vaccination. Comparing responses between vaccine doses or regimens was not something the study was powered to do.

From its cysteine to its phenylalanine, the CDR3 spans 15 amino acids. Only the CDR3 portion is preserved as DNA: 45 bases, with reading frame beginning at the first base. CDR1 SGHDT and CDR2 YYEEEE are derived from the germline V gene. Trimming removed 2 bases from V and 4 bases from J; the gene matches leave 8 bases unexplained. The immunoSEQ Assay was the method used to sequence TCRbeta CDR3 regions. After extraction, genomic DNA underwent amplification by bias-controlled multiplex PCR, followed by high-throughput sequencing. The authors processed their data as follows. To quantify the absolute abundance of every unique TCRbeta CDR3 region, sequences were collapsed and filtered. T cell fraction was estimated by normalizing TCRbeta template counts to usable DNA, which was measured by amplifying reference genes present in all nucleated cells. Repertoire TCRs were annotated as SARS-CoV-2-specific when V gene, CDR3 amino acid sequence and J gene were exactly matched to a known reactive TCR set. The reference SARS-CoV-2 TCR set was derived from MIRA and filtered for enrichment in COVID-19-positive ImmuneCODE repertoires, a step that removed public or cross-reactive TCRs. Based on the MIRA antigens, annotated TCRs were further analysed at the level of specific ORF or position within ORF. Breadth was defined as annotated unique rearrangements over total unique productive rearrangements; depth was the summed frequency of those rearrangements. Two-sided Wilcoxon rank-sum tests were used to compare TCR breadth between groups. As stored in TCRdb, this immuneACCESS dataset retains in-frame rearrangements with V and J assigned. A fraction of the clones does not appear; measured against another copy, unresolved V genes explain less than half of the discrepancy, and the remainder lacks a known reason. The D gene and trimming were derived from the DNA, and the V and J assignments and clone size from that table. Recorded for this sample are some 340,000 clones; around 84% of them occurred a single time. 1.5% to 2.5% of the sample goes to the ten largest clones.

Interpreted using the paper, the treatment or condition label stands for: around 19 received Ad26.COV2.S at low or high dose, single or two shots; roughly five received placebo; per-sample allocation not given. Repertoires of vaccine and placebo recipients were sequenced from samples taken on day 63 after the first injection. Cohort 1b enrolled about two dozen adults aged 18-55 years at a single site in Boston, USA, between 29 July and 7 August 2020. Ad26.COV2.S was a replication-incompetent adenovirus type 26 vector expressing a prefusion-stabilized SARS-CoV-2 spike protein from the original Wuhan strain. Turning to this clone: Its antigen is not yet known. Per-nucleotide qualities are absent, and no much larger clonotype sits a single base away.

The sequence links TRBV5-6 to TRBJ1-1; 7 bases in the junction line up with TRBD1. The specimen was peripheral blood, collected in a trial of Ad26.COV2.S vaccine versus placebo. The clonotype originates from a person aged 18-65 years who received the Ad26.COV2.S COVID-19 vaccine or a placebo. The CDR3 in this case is CASSFRGTAPTEAFF. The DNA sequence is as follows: TGTGCCAGCAGCTTTCGGGGGACAGCCCCCACTGAAGCTTTCTTT.